The TCR delta chain described here comes from a study of gamma-delta T cells after stem cell transplantation. A remark on this clone: A far larger clone is one base from this, pointing to a likely read error. Other DNA sequences in the sample encode the same CDR3.

TCRdb ran CATT on the RT-PCR reads. The sample lists around 2,300 delta-chain clones; roughly 5.3% were seen once. Germline V gives CDR1 GEAIGNYY, CDR2 EKD. The CDR3 is made up of 16 amino acids. V dropped 3 bases and J dropped 3; count of bases not matched to a gene: 9. The source of this sequence is a human donor. It is not recorded whose cells these are; they may come from a transplant donor. The gene calls are TRDV2 and TRDJ1; TRDD3 aligns across 10 bases. Sequencing used gamma-delta T cells. The CDR3 protein is CACDVLGDTPSDKLIF. The CDR3 coding sequence is TGTGCCTGTGACGTATTGGGGGATACTCCTTCCGATAAACTCATCTTT.